The 9 T cell receptor beta chains reported below all come from one sample, sequenced in a study of T-cell memory formation after mild COVID-19. One entry per CDR3 protein results from TCRdb running MiXCR on the 5' RACE reads. This sample carries fewer than 700,000 distinct CDR3 sequences, less than 25% of them seen once, and the ten largest clones take 7% to 9%. The source material was PBMCs or a T cell subset sorted from them (not recorded which). All receptors come from an adult woman who had mild COVID-19 (a few samples of this study predate the infection). Cell type and time point are not known.

The chain recombines TRBV3-1 with TRBJ1-1; possibly TRBD1 for D (5 bases). The CDR3 contains 15 residues. V was trimmed by 6 bases and J by 0 bases, leaving 14 bases between them. CDR1 and CDR2 (germline): LGHDT, YNNKEL (reference sequence). The DNA for the CDR3 is TGTGCCAGCAGTAGTAGACAGCTCATGAACACTGAAGCTTTCTTT. It is translated as CASSSRQLMNTEAFF. The full variable domain, in which reference TRBV3-1 and TRBJ1-1 provide the parts outside the CDR3, is DTAVSQTPKYLVTQMGNDKSIKCEQNLGHDTMYWYKQDSKKFLKIMFSYNNKELIINETVPNRFSPKSPDKAHLNLHINSLELGDSAVYFCASSSRQLMNTEAFFGQGTRLTVV.

The genes are TRBV20-1 and TRBJ2-7; 8 bases are shared with TRBD2. This CDR3 has 16 amino acids. Germline-derived CDR1 and CDR2 are DFQATT and SNEGSKA (reference sequence). The J segment lost 0 bases and the V segment lost 3 bases, leaving 10 bases of the junction unmatched. CDR3 sequence: CSAREVGGGSSYEQYF. The DNA of the CDR3 is TGCAGTGCTAGGGAGGTGGGCGGGGGGTCCTCCTACGAGCAGTACTTC.

The V call is TRBV7-6, the J call TRBJ1-2; 7 bases agree with TRBD1. V trimming: 4 bases; J trimming: 6 bases; junction bases outside the gene matches: 14. Germline-derived CDR1 and CDR2 are SGHVS and FNYEAQ. This CDR3 comprises 16 residues. The CDR3 spells CASSSQLNRGSDGYTF. The CDR3 region has the DNA TGTGCCAGCAGCTCGCAGCTAAACAGGGGATCAGATGGCTACACCTTC.

The chain's CDR3 is CASSLDSPGQGYTF. The CDR3 DNA follows: TGCGCCAGCAGCTTGGATAGTCCAGGGCAGGGCTACACCTTC. The J gene is TRBJ1-2, the V gene TRBV5-1, with D tentatively TRBD1 (5 bases). Germline V CDR1 and CDR2: SGHRS, YFSETQ. The CDR3 is 14 residues long. The germline V and J ends were trimmed by 0 bases and 8 bases, with 14 bases remaining between them. Based on the CDR3 plus reference TRBV5-1 and TRBJ1-2, the full variable domain is KAGVTQTPRYLIKTRGQQVTLSCSPISGHRSVSWYQQTPGQGLQFLFEYFSETQRNKGNFPGRFSGRQFSNSRSEMNVSTLELGDSALYLCASSLDSPGQGYTFGSGTRLTVV.

This clonotype has more than one count but fewer than ten. This chain joins TRBV5-1 and TRBJ1-5, with a tentative D call TRBD1 (5 bases). Per the germline V gene, CDR1 is SGHRS and CDR2 is YFSETQ. V shed 4 bases and J shed 7 bases, with 15 bases lying between them. CDR3 length: 14 amino acids. CDR3 residues: CASSLGQLDQPQHF. CDR3 nucleotides: TGCGCCAGCAGCCTAGGACAACTCGACCAGCCCCAGCATTTT. Supplemented by reference TRBV5-1 and TRBJ1-5, the full variable domain reads KAGVTQTPRYLIKTRGQQVTLSCSPISGHRSVSWYQQTPGQGLQFLFEYFSETQRNKGNFPGRFSGRQFSNSRSEMNVSTLELGDSALYLCASSLGQLDQPQHFGDGTRLSIL.

This chain joins TRBV6-5 and TRBJ2-4, with TRBD1 as a possible D gene (6 bases). V lost 5 bases to trimming and J lost 6 bases, with 17 bases between them. The CDR3 consists of 15 residues. The germline CDR1 and CDR2 sequences are MNHEY and SVGAGI. As DNA, the CDR3 is TGTGCCAGCAGTCGCTCCCTGGGGGCTCTAAACATTCAGTACTTC. Translating gives CASSRSLGALNIQYF.

This clonotype was picked up a small number of times. CDR3 loop: CATSDLTTTDTQYF. The CDR3 coding sequence is TGTGCCACCAGTGATTTGACTACCACAGATACGCAGTATTTT. The V gene is TRBV24-1, the J gene TRBJ2-3; D gene unclear. This CDR3 region has 14 residues. V lost 0 bases and J lost 2, with 5 bases in between. Germline CDR1 KGHDR, CDR2 SFDVKD.

The chain joins TRBV25-1 to TRBJ2-5, with 11 bases lining up with TRBD2. Germline CDR1 is MGHDK and CDR2 is SYGVNS. This CDR3 has 19 residues. J lost 0 bases, V lost 3 bases, and 12 bases had no gene match. CDR3 bases: TGTGCCAGCAGTGATTTTAGGGCTAGCGGGGGGACGTACCAAGAGACCCAGTACTTC. The encoded protein is CASSDFRASGGTYQETQYF.

This clonotype occurred a few times. The chain is built from TRBV6-1 and TRBJ1-1, with D possibly TRBD1 on 5 matching bases. The germline V gene encodes CDR1 MNHNS and CDR2 SASEGT. This CDR3 is built from 14 residues. V lost 1 base, J lost 3 bases, and 9 bases lay in between. CDR3 in DNA: TGTGCCAGCAGTGAAGATCGGGGGGACACTGAAGCTTTCTTT. Protein sequence: CASSEDRGDTEAFF.